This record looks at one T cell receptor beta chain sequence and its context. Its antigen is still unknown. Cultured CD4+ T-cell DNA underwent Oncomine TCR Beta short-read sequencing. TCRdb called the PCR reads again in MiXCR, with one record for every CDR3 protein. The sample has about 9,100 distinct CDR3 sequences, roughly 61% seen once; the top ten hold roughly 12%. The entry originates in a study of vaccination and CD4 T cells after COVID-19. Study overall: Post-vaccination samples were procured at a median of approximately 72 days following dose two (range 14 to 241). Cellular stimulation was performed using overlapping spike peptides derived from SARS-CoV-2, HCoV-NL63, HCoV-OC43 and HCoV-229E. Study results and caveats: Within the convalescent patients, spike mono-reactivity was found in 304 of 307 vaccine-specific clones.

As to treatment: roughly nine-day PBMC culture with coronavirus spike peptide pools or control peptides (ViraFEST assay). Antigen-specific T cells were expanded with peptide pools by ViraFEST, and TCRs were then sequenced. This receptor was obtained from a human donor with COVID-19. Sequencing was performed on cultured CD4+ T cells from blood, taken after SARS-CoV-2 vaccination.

The CDR3 reads CASSLRGPYGYTF. For the CDR3, the DNA is TGTGCCAGCAGCTTACGAGGCCCCTATGGCTACACCTTC. The chain is built from TRBV7-9 and TRBJ1-2; D remains unclear. The CDR3 has 13 residues. V lost 2 bases and J lost 4, with 8 bases in between. In germline, CDR1 is SEHNR, CDR2 FQNEAQ (reference sequence).